This TCR beta chain is drawn from a study of T cell responses to AZD1222 COVID-19 vaccine. Whole-study results and caveats: Repertoires in all cases were sampled only once the peak T cell response had passed. Donors skewed white British and female; clonal diversity was possibly underestimated.

CDR1 is ENHRY and CDR2 is SYGVKD in the germline V gene. Trimming at V came to 6 bases and at J to 7 bases, leaving 11 bases not matched to a gene. The CDR3 has 14 residues. Points on this clone: Its antigen is undetermined.

The table came from immunoSEQ multiplex PCR; TCRdb's copy has only in-frame clones and leaves some out. The repertoire holds about 140,000 clones, with 91% as singletons. This specimen was peripheral blood, taken 28 days after the second dose of the MenACWY control vaccine. The gene calls are TRBV10-3 and TRBJ1-1, with TRBD1 matching over 7 bases. The receptor was isolated from an adult who received the MenACWY meningococcal vaccine as a control. The CDR3 loop is CAISRQGSAGEAFF. DNA for the CDR3: TGTGCCATCAGCAGACAGGGATCGGCGGGTGAAGCTTTCTTT.